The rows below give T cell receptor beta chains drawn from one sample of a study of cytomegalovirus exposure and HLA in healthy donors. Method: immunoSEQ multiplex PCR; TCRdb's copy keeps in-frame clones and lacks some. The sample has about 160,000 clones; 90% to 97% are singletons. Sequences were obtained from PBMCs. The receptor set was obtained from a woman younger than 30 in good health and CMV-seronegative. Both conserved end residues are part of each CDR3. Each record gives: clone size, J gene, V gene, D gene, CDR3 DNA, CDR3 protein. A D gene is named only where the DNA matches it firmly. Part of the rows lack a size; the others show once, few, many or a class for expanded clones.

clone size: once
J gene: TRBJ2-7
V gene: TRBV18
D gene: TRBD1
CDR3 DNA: TGTGCCAGCTCACCATCCGGGACAGAAAGATACGAGCAGTACTTC
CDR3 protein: CASSPSGTERYEQYF

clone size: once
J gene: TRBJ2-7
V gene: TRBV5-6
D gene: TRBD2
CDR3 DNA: TGTGCCAGCAGCTTACGGGGGGGAAATCCCTACGAGCAGTACTTC
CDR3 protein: CASSLRGGNPYEQYF

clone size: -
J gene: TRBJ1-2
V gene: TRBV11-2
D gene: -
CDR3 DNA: TGTGCCAGCAGCTTAGAGGCCCGATGGGGCTACACCTTC
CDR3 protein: CASSLEARWGYTF

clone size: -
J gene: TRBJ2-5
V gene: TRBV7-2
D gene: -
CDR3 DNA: TGCGCCAGCAGCCAAGATCTGGGGGCCCGAGAGACCCAGTACTTC
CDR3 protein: CASSQDLGARETQYF

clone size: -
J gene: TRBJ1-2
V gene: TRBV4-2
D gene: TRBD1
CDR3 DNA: TGTGCCAGCAGCCAAGATTCGGGACAGGGGTCTGGCTACACCTTC
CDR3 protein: CASSQDSGQGSGYTF

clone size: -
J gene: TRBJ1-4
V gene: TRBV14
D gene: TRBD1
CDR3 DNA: TGTGCCAGCAGCCCCGGGACAGGGTTTAGTGAAAAACTGTTTTTT
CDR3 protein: CASSPGTGFSEKLFF

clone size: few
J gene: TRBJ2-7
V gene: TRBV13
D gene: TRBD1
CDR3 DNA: TGTGCCAGCAGCCGAGACAGGGTCACCGAGCAGTACTTC
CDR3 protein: CASSRDRVTEQYF

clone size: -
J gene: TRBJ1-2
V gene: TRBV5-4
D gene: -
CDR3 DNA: TGTGCCAGCAGCCCTGCCCCAGGGGCGAACTATGGCTACACCTTC
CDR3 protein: CASSPAPGANYGYTF

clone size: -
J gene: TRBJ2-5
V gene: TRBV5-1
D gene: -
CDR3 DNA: TGCGCCAGCAGCATAGAAGAGACCCAGTACTTC
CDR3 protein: CASSIEETQYF

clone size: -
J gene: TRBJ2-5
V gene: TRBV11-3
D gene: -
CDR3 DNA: TGTGCCAGCAGCCTACGACGGGAGAAACAGCAAGAGACCCAGTACTTC
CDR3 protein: CASSLRREKQQETQYF

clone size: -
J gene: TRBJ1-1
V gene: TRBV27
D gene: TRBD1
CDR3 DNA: TGTGCCAGCAGTTCAATTCAGGGGGCCGGCACTGAAGCTTTCTTT
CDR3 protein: CASSSIQGAGTEAFF

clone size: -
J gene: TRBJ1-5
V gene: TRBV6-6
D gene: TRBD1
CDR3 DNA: TGTGCCAGCAGTTGGGGACAGGATAGCAATCAGCCCCAGCATTTT
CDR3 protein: CASSWGQDSNQPQHF

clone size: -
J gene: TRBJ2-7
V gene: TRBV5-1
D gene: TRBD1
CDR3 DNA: TGCGCCAGCAGCCCTCCCCCGGGACAGGGGCCCCACGAGCAGTACTTC
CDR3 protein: CASSPPPGQGPHEQYF

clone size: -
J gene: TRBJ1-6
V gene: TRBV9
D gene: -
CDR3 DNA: TGTGCCAGCAGCGTAGGTGGGCCCGGATCACCCCTCCACTTT
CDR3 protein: CASSVGGPGSPLHF

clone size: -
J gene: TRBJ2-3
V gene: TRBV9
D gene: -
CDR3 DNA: TGTGCCAGCAGCGCCCTAATTGCGACTGCAGATACGCAGTATTTT
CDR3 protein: CASSALIATADTQYF

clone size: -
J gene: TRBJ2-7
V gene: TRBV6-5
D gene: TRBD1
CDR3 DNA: TGTGCCAGCAGCCCTGGACAGGGTAGGGAGCAGTACTTC
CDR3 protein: CASSPGQGREQYF

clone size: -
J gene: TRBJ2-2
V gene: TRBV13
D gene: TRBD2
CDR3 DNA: TGTGCCAGCAGCTTAGATAGCGGGGGTACCGGGGAGCTGTTTTTT
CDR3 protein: CASSLDSGGTGELFF

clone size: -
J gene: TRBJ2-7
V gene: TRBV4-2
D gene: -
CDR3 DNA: TGTGCCAGCAGCCAAGACAGGGGCTACGAGCAGTACTTC
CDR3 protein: CASSQDRGYEQYF

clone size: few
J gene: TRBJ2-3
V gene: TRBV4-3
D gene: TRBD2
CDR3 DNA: TGCGCCAGCAGCCAAGGGACTAGCGGGGAAGCAGATACGCAGTATTTT
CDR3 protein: CASSQGTSGEADTQYF

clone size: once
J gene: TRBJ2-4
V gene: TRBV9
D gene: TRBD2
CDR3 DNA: TGTGCCAGCAGCCCTAGCGGGGGAGGTGACATTCAGTACTTC
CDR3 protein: CASSPSGGGDIQYF

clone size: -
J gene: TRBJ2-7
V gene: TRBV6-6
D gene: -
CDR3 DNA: TGTGCCAGCAGGGGGGACATCGCCTACGAGCAGTACTTC
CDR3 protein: CASRGDIAYEQYF

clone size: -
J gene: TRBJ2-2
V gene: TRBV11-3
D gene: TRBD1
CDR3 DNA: TGTGCCAGCAGCTTAGGATCACAGGGGGGCACCGGGGAGCTGTTTTTT
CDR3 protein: CASSLGSQGGTGELFF

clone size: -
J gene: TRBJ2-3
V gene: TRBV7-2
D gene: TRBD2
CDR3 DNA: TGTGCCAGCAGCTTAGAGGGACTAGCGGGGGGGCCGTCGGATACGCAGTATTTT
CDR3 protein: CASSLEGLAGGPSDTQYF

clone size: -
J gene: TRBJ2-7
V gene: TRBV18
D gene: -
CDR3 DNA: TGTGCCAGCTCACCATCTCCCTACCCAAACGAGCAGTACTTC
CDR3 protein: CASSPSPYPNEQYF

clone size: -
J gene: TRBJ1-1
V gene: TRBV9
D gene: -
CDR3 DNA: TGTGCCAGCACCCCGGCCGGTGAGGCTGAAGCTTTCTTT
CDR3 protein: CASTPAGEAEAFF